The 17 T cell receptor beta chains given below trace back to one sample, sequenced in a study of shared clonotypes between healthy human individuals. Only in-frame clones appear in the TCRdb table, and some are missing; sequencing was by immunoSEQ multiplex PCR. The table has around 1.4 million clones, 98% to 99% seen once; the top ten hold approximately 0.4%. Sequenced sample: naive CD4+ T cells sorted from blood. As for subset: CD45RA+ positively selected. These receptors were collected from a man aged 30 to 39 in good health.

The gene calls are TRBV7-2 and TRBJ2-1; no reliable D call. In germline, CDR1 is SGHTA, CDR2 FQGNSA. This CDR3 spans 15 amino acids. Between the trimmed V and J ends, which lost 4 bases and 6 bases, there was a span of 16 bases. The CDR3 DNA follows: TGTGCCAGCAGCTCCCACCCCCATAGTTCCAATGAGCAGTTCTTC. This sequence encodes CASSSHPHSSNEQFF.

With respect to this clone: Its ends do not fully match the called genes, so a read error is possible. The rearrangement links TRBV7-7 to TRBJ2-3, with 8 bases fitting TRBD1. Germline assignment: CDR1 SSHAT and CDR2 FNYEAQ (reference sequence). This CDR3 contains 13 residues. This CDR3 is CASSLQDRATQYF. Written as DNA, the CDR3 is TGTGCTAGCAGCTTGCAGGACAGGGCAACGCAGTATTTT. Full variable domain (outside the CDR3, taken from reference TRBV7-7 and TRBJ2-3): GAGVSQSPRYKVTKRGQDVTLRCDPISSHATLYWYQQALGQGPEFLTYFNYEAQPDKSGLPSDRFSAERPEGSISTLTIQRTEQRDSAMYRCASSLQDRATQYFGPGTRLTVL.

The chain carries TRBV5-4 and TRBJ1-2; perhaps TRBD1 as D (6 bases). Per the germline V gene, CDR1 is SGHNT and CDR2 is YYREEE (reference sequence). The CDR3 covers 13 residues. V lost 8 bases to trimming and J lost 4 bases, with 15 bases between them. The CDR3 here is CASLRAGAYGYTF. CDR3 nucleotide sequence: TGTGCCAGTCTGAGAGCAGGGGCCTATGGCTACACCTTC.

The rearrangement uses TRBV28 and TRBJ2-5; D is ambiguous. The CDR3 is made up of 12 amino acids. V gave up 6 bases and J gave up 7 bases, with 12 bases separating them. CDR1 is MDHEN and CDR2 is SYDVKM in the germline V gene. CDR3 in DNA: TGTGCCAGCAGCCCCCTAGGCGGGACCCAGTACTTC. As protein: CASSPLGGTQYF.

The V call is TRBV7-8, the J call TRBJ2-7; 9 bases fit TRBD2. The CDR3 totals 16 residues. From germline, CDR1 is SGHVS and CDR2 FQNEAQ. J was trimmed by 2 bases and V by 1 base; bases with no gene match: 6. This chain's CDR3 is CASSLEGGRATYEQYF. CDR3 bases: TGTGCCAGCAGCTTAGAAGGCGGGAGGGCCACCTACGAGCAGTACTTC.

This rearrangement joins TRBV27 to TRBJ1-3; 7 bases map to TRBD1. From germline, CDR1 is MNHEY and CDR2 SMNVEV (reference sequence). The CDR3 is 15 amino acids. V shed 2 bases, J shed 2 bases, and the junction held 3 bases outside the gene matches. This chain's CDR3 is CASSLRDSPGNTIYF. As DNA, the CDR3 is TGTGCCAGCAGTTTAAGGGACAGCCCTGGAAACACCATATATTTT.

The chain recombines TRBV11-3 with TRBJ1-2; 7 bases are a match to TRBD1. The CDR3 length is 14 residues. Germline values: CDR1 SGHNT, CDR2 YENEEA. V lost 5 bases and J lost 8; bases outside the gene matches: 11. The CDR3 region is CASSRDQTGFGYTF. The CDR3 bases are TGTGCCAGCAGCCGGGATCAGACAGGGTTCGGCTACACCTTC.

This sequence joins TRBV9 and TRBJ1-2, with TRBD1 matching 9 bases. With V trimmed by 3 bases and J by 8 bases, 5 bases remained unmatched. The CDR3 is made up of 13 amino acids. Germline CDR1 is SGDLS and CDR2 is YYNGEE. As DNA, the CDR3 is TGTGCCAGCAGCGCCTGGACAGGGGAAGGCTACACCTTC. It translates to CASSAWTGEGYTF.

The chain joins TRBV18 to TRBJ2-1, with 7 positions matching TRBD2. The CDR3 is 16 residues long. Germline V lookup: CDR1 KGHSH, CDR2 LQKENI. The V gene end was trimmed by 2 bases and the J gene end by 5 bases; junction bases not matched to a gene: 9. DNA of the CDR3: TGTGCCAGCTCACCAATCGGCGGGAGTGGCAACAATGAGCAGTTCTTC. Amino acids: CASSPIGGSGNNEQFF.

J is TRBJ1-1 and V is TRBV11-2; tentatively, D is TRBD1 (5 bases). This CDR3 is 13 amino acids long. CDR1 is SGHAT and CDR2 is FQNNGV in the germline V gene. The germline V and J ends were trimmed by 5 bases and 3 bases, with 10 bases remaining between them. The CDR3 protein is CASSLRGHTEAFF. CDR3 in DNA: TGTGCCAGCAGCCTAAGGGGTCACACTGAAGCTTTCTTT.

The chain uses TRBV7-3 and TRBJ1-1; possibly TRBD1 for D (5 bases). The CDR3 length is 19 residues. Trimming removed 5 bases from V and 1 base from J, with 26 bases in between. CDR1 and CDR2 (germline): SGHTA, FQGTGA. The CDR3, as DNA: TGTGCCAGCAGCCCCCGTGGGCCAGGGAGGGGTATAGGGAACACTGAAGCTTTCTTT. This codes for CASSPRGPGRGIGNTEAFF.

This rearrangement joins TRBV29-1 to TRBJ1-3; D not resolved. V dropped 4 bases and J dropped 0 bases, with 7 bases sitting between them. From germline, CDR1 is SQVTM and CDR2 ANQGSEA. The CDR3 is made up of 13 amino acids. The CDR3 here is CSVAPLSGNTIYF. DNA for the CDR3: TGCAGCGTTGCACCGCTCTCTGGAAACACCATATATTTT.

About this clone itself: The same CDR3 also results from other DNA sequences found in this sample. The chain is built from TRBV7-9 and TRBJ1-2, with D uncertain. V was shortened by 0 bases and J by 4 bases, with 12 bases between the two germline ends. CDR1 is SEHNR, CDR2 FQNEAQ, per germline (reference sequence). The CDR3 is made up of 15 amino acids. The CDR3 DNA reads as TGTGCCAGCAGCTTAGCTGGCAGCGGAGGCTATGGCTACACCTTC. Its translation: CASSLAGSGGYGYTF.

The genes are TRBV2 and TRBJ2-1, with D uncertain. Per germline, CDR1 SNHLY and CDR2 FYNNEI. V dropped 6 bases and J dropped 9 bases, with 15 bases sitting between them. The CDR3 spans 13 residues. CDR3 in amino acids: CASSPISSGEQFF. The CDR3, as DNA: TGTGCCAGCAGCCCCATAAGTTCTGGTGAGCAGTTCTTC.

V gene TRBV6-5 combines with J gene TRBJ2-7; TRBD2 matches 11 bases. This CDR3 contains 12 residues. CDR1 MNHEY and CDR2 SVGAGI come from the germline V gene. The CDR3 reads CASSGRAYEQYF. CDR3 nucleotide sequence: TGTGCGAGTAGCGGGAGGGCTTACGAGCAGTACTTC.

As regards this clone: This sample includes further DNA sequences coding for the same CDR3. The chain links TRBV6-6 to TRBJ2-5; no clear D. V was pared by 2 bases and J by 5 bases, with 3 bases between. Germline V CDR1 and CDR2: MNHNY, SVGAGI (reference sequence). The CDR3 totals 11 residues. DNA for the CDR3: TGTGCCAGCAGTTACCTCGAGACCCAGTACTTC. As protein: CASSYLETQYF.

The chain joins TRBV19 to TRBJ2-3; D not certain. Trimming cost V 7 bases and J 4 bases, with 6 bases left between them. CDR3 length: 11 amino acids. Germline CDR1 is LNHDA and CDR2 is SQIVND (reference sequence). As DNA, the CDR3 is TGTGCCAGTACAATTGCAGATACGCAGTATTTT. Translation gives CASTIADTQYF. Drawing the rest from reference TRBV19 and TRBJ2-3, the complete variable domain is DGGITQSPKYLFRKEGQNVTLSCEQNLNHDAMYWYRQDPGQGLRLIYYSQIVNDFQKGDIAEGYSVSREKKESFPLTVTSAQKNPTAFYLCASTIADTQYFGPGTRLTVL.